Below, 12 T cell receptor beta chains from the same sample are listed, as sequenced in a study of tumour-infiltrating T cells in Burkitt lymphoma. Assay: immunoSEQ multiplex PCR; the TCRdb copy retains only in-frame clones and omits some. The repertoire holds fewer than 2,000 clones, with 18% as singletons. The sequenced sample was tumor tissue. The receptor source for this set is a human donor with diffuse large B-cell lymphoma.

The rearrangement joins TRBV27 to TRBJ2-1; D is possibly TRBD1 (6 bases). CDR1 and CDR2 (germline): MNHEY, SMNVEV (reference sequence). Trimming left V 0 bases short and J 9 bases short, with 9 bases between. This CDR3 is 13 amino acids long. The DNA of the CDR3 is TGTGCCAGCAGTTTATCGGGGGCGGCTGAGCAGTTCTTC. Translated, it gives CASSLSGAAEQFF.

For this clone: The sample holds other DNA sequences that translate to the same CDR3. This chain links TRBV5-1 with TRBJ1-1; D is possibly TRBD1 (6 bases). CDR1 and CDR2 from the germline V gene are SGHRS and YFSETQ. V was shortened by 4 bases and J by 0 bases, with 7 bases between the two germline ends. The length of the CDR3 is 13 residues. The CDR3 sequence is CASSGQLNTEAFF. CDR3 in DNA: TGCGCCAGCAGCGGACAGCTGAACACTGAAGCTTTCTTT.

The J gene is TRBJ2-2, the V gene TRBV19; 11 nucleotides line up with TRBD1. CDR3 length equals 14 residues. J gave up 6 bases and V 6 bases, and 3 bases lay outside the gene matches. Germline CDR1 reads LNHDA; CDR2 reads SQIVND (reference sequence). DNA for the CDR3: TGTGCCAGTAGGGACAGGGGGCGTTCCGGGGAGCTGTTTTTT. Protein: CASRDRGRSGELFF.

This clone was seen more than once but under ten times. This rearrangement joins TRBV2 to TRBJ1-6; TRBD1 might be the D (6 bases). Deletions cut 8 bases from V and 3 bases from J, with 14 bases between. The CDR3 totals 15 residues. The germline V gene has CDR1 SNHLY and CDR2 FYNNEI. The CDR3 loop reads CASGRTVLYNSPLHF. The CDR3 region has the DNA TGTGCCAGCGGACGGACAGTGCTCTATAATTCACCCCTCCACTTT. Complete variable domain (other parts from reference TRBV2 and TRBJ1-6): EPEVTQTPSHQVTQMGQEVILRCVPISNHLYFYWYRQILGQKVEFLVSFYNNEISEKSEIFDDQFSVERPDGSNFTLKIRSTKLEDSAMYFCASGRTVLYNSPLHFGNGTRLTVT.

This clone occurred a few times. V is TRBV28 and J is TRBJ1-5; D not resolved. The CDR3 has 14 residues. Trimming removed 6 bases at V and 0 bases at J, with 9 bases between. Per the germline V gene, CDR1 is MDHEN and CDR2 is SYDVKM. The CDR3 bases are TGTGCCAGCAGGACTGTGGATAGCAATCAGCCCCAGCATTTT. Its protein product is CASRTVDSNQPQHF.

This clone was observed a handful of times. The chain has TRBV15 and TRBJ1-1, with D perhaps TRBD1 (5 bases). Germline CDR1 LNHNV, CDR2 YYDKDF (reference sequence). The germline V and J ends were trimmed by 1 base and 11 bases, with 11 bases remaining between them. The CDR3 covers 12 residues. CDR3 loop: CATSRATGDAFF. The CDR3 coding sequence is TGTGCCACCAGCAGAGCTACAGGAGATGCTTTCTTT.

In this sample, this clone turned up a few times. The chain carries TRBV12-5 and TRBJ1-3, with unresolved D. Per germline, CDR1 LGHNT and CDR2 FRNRAP. Trimming removed 0 bases at V and 0 bases at J, with 6 bases between. The CDR3 is 15 residues long. The CDR3 bases are TGTGCTAGTGGTTTGGTATATCCCTCTGGAAACACCATATATTTT. Amino acid sequence: CASGLVYPSGNTIYF.

This chain links TRBV6-5 with TRBJ2-7; no clear D gene. V dropped 4 bases and J dropped 4 bases, with 2 bases sitting between them. CDR1 MNHEY and CDR2 SVGAGI come from the germline V gene. The length of the CDR3 is 10 residues. This CDR3 reads CASSLYEQYF. CDR3 sequence (DNA): TGTGCCAGCAGTTTGTACGAGCAGTACTTC.

This clone occurred a few times. The junction departs from the called germline gene at one end, perhaps through a read error. The J gene is TRBJ2-7, the V gene TRBV6-5; D unclear. This CDR3 is built from 16 residues. Germline lookup yields CDR1 MNHEY and CDR2 SVGAGI. DNA for the CDR3: TGTACCAGCAGTTACTCAACAAACACTTTGAATTACGAGCAGTACTTC. Its protein is CTSSYSTNTLNYEQYF.

This clone came up a few times. The V call is TRBV9, the J call TRBJ1-4; possibly TRBD1 for D (6 bases). The CDR3 covers 15 residues. Germline V lookup: CDR1 SGDLS, CDR2 YYNGEE. The V end was cut by 0 bases, the J end by 5 bases, with 11 bases between. The chain's CDR3 is CASSVGSGENEKLFF. The CDR3 coding sequence is TGTGCCAGCAGCGTAGGGTCAGGGGAAAATGAAAAACTGTTTTTT. Supplemented by reference TRBV9 and TRBJ1-4, the full variable domain reads DSGVTQTPKHLITATGQRVTLRCSPRSGDLSVYWYQQSLDQGLQFLIQYYNGEERAKGNILERFSAQQFPDLHSELNLSSLELGDSALYFCASSVGSGENEKLFFGSGTQLSVL.

The chain uses TRBV9 and TRBJ1-1; TRBD1 matches 8 bases. Germline-derived CDR1 and CDR2 are SGDLS and YYNGEE. This CDR3 has 15 amino acids. Trimming cost V 0 bases and J 1 base; bases outside gene matches: 2. The chain's CDR3 is CASSVVGTGNTEAFF. The CDR3 DNA is TGTGCCAGCAGCGTAGTAGGGACAGGGAACACTGAAGCTTTCTTT.

J is TRBJ2-5 and V is TRBV6-6; D not certain. V shed 4 bases and J shed 1 base, with 1 base lying between them. This CDR3 is 11 amino acids long. Germline lookup yields CDR1 MNHNY and CDR2 SVGAGI (reference sequence). As DNA, the CDR3 is TGTGCCAGCAGTTTCCAAGAGACCCAGTACTTC. It codes for CASSFQETQYF.